A single sample is the source of the 30 T cell receptor beta chains below, sequenced in a study of cytotoxic CD8 clonotypes in ibrutinib-treated CLL. Only in-frame clones appear in the TCRdb table, and some are missing; sequencing was by immunoSEQ multiplex PCR. The sample includes about 85,000 clones, 79% of them seen just once. The source material was PBMCs, sampled after 12 months of ibrutinib treatment. The receptors originated from a human donor with chronic lymphocytic leukemia.

This clone was seen a few times. This chain uses TRBV4-2 with TRBJ2-3; perhaps TRBD1 as D (5 bases). Trimming removed 8 bases from V and 1 base from J, with 13 bases in between. This CDR3 region has 14 residues. Germline-derived CDR1 and CDR2 are LGHNA and YNFKEQ. CDR3 sequence (DNA): TGTGCCAGCTCAGGGTTGGCCCGCACAGATACGCAGTATTTT. Amino acid sequence: CASSGLARTDTQYF.

V gene TRBV28 combines with J gene TRBJ1-5, with D maybe TRBD1 (5 bases). This CDR3 has 12 amino acids. V lost 3 bases and J lost 13, with 13 bases in between. CDR1 is MDHEN, CDR2 SYDVKM, per germline. CDR3 sequence reads: CASSLRGHSQHF. The CDR3 DNA follows: TGTGCCAGCAGTTTGAGGGGCCATTCGCAGCATTTT.

The J gene is TRBJ2-7, the V gene TRBV30; unclear D gene. The ends were cut back, 2 bases at V and 2 bases at J, with 7 bases in the middle. This CDR3 has 12 residues. CDR1 and CDR2 (germline): GTSNPN, SVGIG (reference sequence). CDR3: CAWSTSAYEQYF. DNA of the CDR3: TGTGCCTGGAGTACCAGTGCCTACGAGCAGTACTTC. The entire variable domain, with the rest obtained from reference TRBV30 and TRBJ2-7, is as follows: SQTIHQWPATLVQPVGSPLSLECTVEGTSNPNLYWYRQAAGRGLQLLFYSVGIGQISSEVPQNLSASRPQDRQFILSSKKLLLSDSGFYLCAWSTSAYEQYFGPGTRLTVT.

About this clone itself: At one boundary the junction diverges from the germline segment, which might be a read error. The V call is TRBV28, the J call TRBJ2-7; D is tentatively TRBD1 or TRBD2 (5 bases each). Looked up from germline, CDR1 is MDHEN and CDR2 is SYDVKM. The CDR3 sequence is 12 residues long. The CDR3: CASSLPLGDPGW. DNA of the CDR3: TGTGCCAGCAGTTTGCCGTTAGGGGACCCGGGGTGG.

In DNA, the CDR3 is TGTGCCGATCCCCGCCCGGCGAACATTCAGTACTTC. It is translated as CADPRPANIQYF. This chain joins TRBV28 and TRBJ2-4; D uncertain. This CDR3 is built from 12 residues. Germline V lookup: CDR1 MDHEN, CDR2 SYDVKM. The ends were cut back, 11 bases at V and 7 bases at J, with 15 bases in the middle.

In this sample, this clone turned up once. The V and J genes are TRBV7-3 and TRBJ2-5; D uncertain. CDR3 length: 13 amino acids. CDR1 is SGHTA and CDR2 is FQGTGA in the germline V gene. The V gene lost 1 base and the J gene lost 4 bases, with 7 bases spanning the gap. The CDR3 here is CASSLSFGETQYF. CDR3 nucleotide sequence: TGTGCCAGCAGCTTAAGTTTTGGAGAGACCCAGTACTTC. The whole variable domain, remainder taken from reference TRBV7-3 and TRBJ2-5, is GAGVSQTPSNKVTEKGKYVELRCDPISGHTALYWYRQSLGQGPEFLIYFQGTGAADDSGLPNDRFFAVRPEGSVSTLKIQRTERGDSAVYLCASSLSFGETQYFGPGTRLLVL.

The rearrangement links TRBV19 to TRBJ2-7, with 9 bases identical to TRBD1. Germline V gene sequence: CDR1 LNHDA, CDR2 SQIVND (reference sequence). Germline trimming cut 5 bases from V and 1 base from J; bases unmatched to any gene: 6. This CDR3 contains 15 residues. In DNA form, the CDR3 reads TGTGCCAGTAGTGGGACAGGGCAGAATTCCTACGAGCAGTACTTC. Encoded protein: CASSGTGQNSYEQYF.

The count of this clone is one. The J gene is TRBJ2-7, the V gene TRBV5-7; the D gene is possibly TRBD2 (5 bases). TRBV5-7 is flagged as an ORF with uncertain function. V lost 2 bases and J 2 bases, leaving 20 bases between the germline ends. The CDR3 runs 17 residues. The CDR3 DNA reads TGTGCCAGCAGCTTCGGGATAGGATGGGCAGCCCCCTACGAGCAGTACTTC. It is translated as CASSFGIGWAAPYEQYF.

The chain combines TRBV6-6 with TRBJ1-1; TRBD1 matches 8 bases. Trimming cost V 2 bases and J 5 bases; bases outside gene matches: 4. The V gene's germline CDR1 is MNHNY and CDR2 SVGAGI (reference sequence). The length of the CDR3 is 14 residues. The CDR3 DNA is TGTGCCAGCAGTTACCTCGACAGGGGAACTGAAGCTTTCTTT. It yields the protein CASSYLDRGTEAFF.

This clone is categorized as medium-sized. The chain is built from TRBV4-2 and TRBJ2-7; possibly TRBD2 for D (5 bases). The germline CDR1 and CDR2 sequences are LGHNA and YNFKEQ. V lost 0 bases and J lost 6, with 12 bases in between. The CDR3 runs to 14 residues. CDR3 amino acids: CASSQDLTAGEQYF. The CDR3 DNA reads TGTGCCAGCAGCCAAGATCTAACGGCGGGCGAGCAGTACTTC.

A note on this clone: Other DNA sequences in the same sample also yield this CDR3. This sequence joins TRBV11-2 and TRBJ2-7; no clear D. The V and J ends lost 5 bases and 9 bases respectively, with 14 bases between them. CDR1 is SGHAT, CDR2 FQNNGV, per germline. The CDR3 consists of 12 residues. This CDR3 reads CASSLPPGVQYF. The CDR3 DNA follows: TGTGCCAGCAGCCTCCCGCCTGGGGTGCAGTACTTC.

This clone was seen only a few times. V gene TRBV5-6 combines with J gene TRBJ2-5, with a possible D match to TRBD1 (5 bases). The CDR3 is made up of 14 amino acids. Per the germline V gene, CDR1 is SGHDT and CDR2 is YYEEEE. V was pared by 4 bases and J by 4 bases, with 14 bases between. CDR3 DNA: TGTGCCAGCAGCCCGCAGGGTCCCCCAGAGACCCAGTACTTC. It encodes CASSPQGPPETQYF.

The chain employs TRBV4-2 and TRBJ1-4; D is undetermined. Germline assignment: CDR1 LGHNA and CDR2 YNFKEQ. The CDR3 extends over 12 amino acids. Deletions cut 3 bases from V and 11 bases from J, with 10 bases between. The CDR3: CASSQEDPKLFF. The CDR3, as DNA: TGTGCCAGCAGCCAGGAGGACCCCAAACTGTTTTTT.

This clone was seen many times. The V and J genes are TRBV6-1 and TRBJ1-2; a possible D gene is TRBD1 (5 bases). The CDR3 runs to 11 residues. V gave up 9 bases and J gave up 7 bases, with 12 bases separating them. Per the germline V gene, CDR1 is MNHNS and CDR2 is SASEGT. CDR3 amino acids: CASGGGSGYTF. The CDR3 DNA follows: TGTGCCAGTGGCGGGGGTAGTGGCTACACCTTC.

This chain links TRBV7-8 with TRBJ2-7; D uncertain. Germline CDR1 SGHVS, CDR2 FQNEAQ. CDR3 size: 15 residues. The germline V and J ends were trimmed by 6 bases and 5 bases, with 20 bases remaining between them. The CDR3 sequence is CASRPLRALVHEQYF. Written as DNA, the CDR3 is TGTGCCAGCAGGCCCCTAAGGGCATTAGTCCACGAGCAGTACTTC.

This clone has just one count. The genes are TRBV29-1 and TRBJ1-1; tentatively, D is TRBD1 (5 bases). Germline assignment: CDR1 SQVTM and CDR2 ANQGSEA. The CDR3 sequence is 13 residues long. Trimming took off 1 base at V and 4 bases at J, with 10 bases between the two ends. The CDR3 is CSVEVRGPTEAFF. The CDR3, as DNA: TGCAGCGTTGAAGTTCGGGGCCCCACTGAAGCTTTCTTT.

The V gene is TRBV9, the J gene TRBJ1-4; no clear D. The V end lost 1 base, the J end lost 8 bases, and 15 bases lay between the germline ends. This CDR3 has 15 residues. Germline V gene lookup returns CDR1 SGDLS and CDR2 YYNGEE. The CDR3 region has the DNA TGTGCCAGCAGCGTATCTACCCTCTCTAGGGAAAAACTGTTTTTT. It translates to CASSVSTLSREKLFF.

The sample holds a few counts of this clone. The rearrangement joins TRBV6-5 to TRBJ1-5; possible D gene TRBD1, 6 bases. The V gene lost 9 bases and the J gene lost 2 bases, with 14 bases spanning the gap. CDR1 MNHEY and CDR2 SVGAGI come from the germline V gene. This CDR3 is 14 amino acids long. The CDR3 reads CASTRAGGNQPQHF. The CDR3 region has the DNA TGTGCCAGTACCCGGGCAGGGGGCAATCAGCCCCAGCATTTT.

The chain joins TRBV5-6 to TRBJ2-5, with D unresolved. Per germline, CDR1 SGHDT and CDR2 YYEEEE. This CDR3 has 13 residues. V shed 3 bases and J shed 5 bases, with 11 bases lying between them. The CDR3 nucleotides are TGTGCCAGCAGCTCCGGACCTTTGGAGACCCAGTACTTC. This codes for CASSSGPLETQYF.

The chain is built from TRBV2 and TRBJ2-3; 9 bases align to TRBD1. The CDR3 spans 14 residues. The J segment lost 6 bases and the V segment lost 6 bases, leaving 7 bases of the junction unmatched. CDR1 is SNHLY, CDR2 FYNNEI, per germline. The DNA for the CDR3 is TGTGCCAGCAGGCCACAGGGGGCGGGGGATACGCAGTATTTT. Translating gives CASRPQGAGDTQYF.

The chain carries TRBV9 and TRBJ2-7; D is possibly TRBD2 (6 bases). The CDR3 runs 12 residues. V was pared by 4 bases and J by 6 bases, with 11 bases between. CDR1 SGDLS and CDR2 YYNGEE come from the germline V gene. CDR3 bases: TGTGCCAGCAGCAGAGGAGGGTCCGAGCAGTACTTC. This encodes CASSRGGSEQYF.

The CDR3 protein is CASSETRLGQGTNQPQHF. In DNA, the CDR3 is TGTGCCAGCAGTGAAACTCGATTAGGGCAGGGTACCAATCAGCCCCAGCATTTT. V is TRBV2 and J is TRBJ1-5, with a tentative D call TRBD1 (5 bases). The V and J ends lost 2 bases and 3 bases respectively, with 20 bases between them. The CDR3 covers 18 residues. Germline-derived CDR1 and CDR2 are SNHLY and FYNNEI.

The chain is built from TRBV21-1 and TRBJ2-7; the D call TRBD1 from the table was never checked on the DNA. TRBV21-1 constitutes a pseudogene. The CDR3 totals 15 residues. The CDR3 nucleotides are TGTGCCAGCAGCAAGGACAACTATAAACCCTACGAGCAGTACTTC. Amino acid sequence: CASSKDNYKPYEQYF.

V usage is TRBV13 and J usage is TRBJ2-4; 8 nucleotides agree with TRBD1. Germline-derived CDR1 and CDR2 are PRHDT and FYEKMQ (reference sequence). The length of the CDR3 is 13 residues. The ends lost 5 bases at V and 8 bases at J; junction bases unmatched: 5. The DNA for the CDR3 is TGTGCCAGCAGCCGGACAGGGTCGGACATTCAGTACTTC. Translating it yields CASSRTGSDIQYF.

The chain recombines TRBV11-3 with TRBJ1-5; 8 bases map to TRBD1. The length of the CDR3 is 14 residues. Per the germline V gene, CDR1 is SGHNT and CDR2 is YENEEA. After removal of 5 bases from V and 2 bases from J, the junction contained 2 bases not matched to a gene. CDR3 nucleotide sequence: TGTGCCAGCAGCGGGGGACAGGGCAATCAGCCCCAGCATTTT. Translating gives CASSGGQGNQPQHF.

J is TRBJ1-5 and V is TRBV21-1; the table's D call of TRBD1 was not tested on the DNA. TRBV21-1 corresponds to a pseudogene. CDR3 length: 16 residues. CDR3 amino acids: CASSRGDRGRLQPQHF. The CDR3 DNA is TGTGCCAGCAGCAGGGGGGACAGGGGGCGGTTGCAGCCCCAGCATTTT.

The chain employs TRBV18 and TRBJ1-2; unclear D gene. Trimming left V 6 bases short and J 1 base short, with 12 bases between. This CDR3 is built from 14 residues. Germline V gene data show CDR1 as KGHSH and CDR2 as LQKENI. The CDR3, as DNA: TGTGCCAGCTCGCAGACCGTGGGTAACTATGGCTACACCTTC. The encoded protein is CASSQTVGNYGYTF.

This clone was seen more than once but under ten times. V and J are TRBV11-1 and TRBJ1-5; D call uncertain. Germline assignment: CDR1 SGHAT and CDR2 FQDESV (reference sequence). The CDR3 extends over 12 amino acids. V gave up 4 bases and J gave up 3 bases, with 4 bases separating them. The DNA of the CDR3 is TGTGCCAGCAGCTCGAACAATCAGCCCCAGCATTTT. Translated: CASSSNNQPQHF.

The chain recombines TRBV30 with TRBJ1-4, with D hard to call. With 5 bases removed from V and 5 bases from J, the gap between germline ends came to 3 bases. CDR3 size: 10 residues. Germline values: CDR1 GTSNPN, CDR2 SVGIG (reference sequence). Here the CDR3 DNA reads TGTGCCTGGGGCAATGAAAAACTGTTTTTT. Protein sequence: CAWGNEKLFF.

This chain links TRBV18 with TRBJ2-2; a possible D gene is TRBD2 (5 bases). Trimming pared 3 bases from V and 7 bases from J, leaving 9 bases between. The CDR3 loop spans 13 amino acids. CDR1 is KGHSH and CDR2 is LQKENI in the germline V gene. The CDR3 sequence is CASSPGEGGELFF. The CDR3 coding sequence is TGTGCCAGCTCACCGGGCGAGGGCGGGGAGCTGTTTTTT. Full variable domain (remainder filled in from reference TRBV18 and TRBJ2-2): NAGVMQNPRHLVRRRGQEARLRCSPMKGHSHVYWYRQLPEEGLKFMVYLQKENIIDESGMPKERFSAEFPKEGPSILRIQQVVRGDSAAYFCASSPGEGGELFFGEGSRLTVL.